What follows is one T cell receptor beta chain and its context. Trimming removed 3 bases from V and 5 bases from J; junction bases left unmatched: 6. The length of the CDR3 is 15 residues. Germline CDR1 is KGHSH and CDR2 is LQKENI. This entry belongs to a study of blood T cell repertoires in COVID-19. Repertoires were generated with immunoSEQ multiplex PCR, while TCRdb's copy carries only in-frame clones and drops some. Here the sample spans about 250,000 clones, about 91% being singletons. This receptor was obtained from a woman in her twenties or thirties with COVID-19, enrolled during active disease. The specimen sequenced was peripheral blood. This chain connects TRBV18 to TRBJ2-1, with 8 positions matching TRBD1. CDR3 in amino acids: CASSPPATGDNEQFF. As DNA, the CDR3 is TGTGCCAGCTCACCCCCCGCGACAGGGGACAATGAGCAGTTCTTC.